These T cell receptor beta chains were read from a single sample in a study of blood T cell repertoires in COVID-19. Clones were sequenced by immunoSEQ multiplex PCR, and TCRdb holds only the in-frame ones, with some missing. In the table there are around 620,000 clones, 90% of which are singletons. Sequenced sample: peripheral blood. Every receptor here comes from a woman younger than 35 with acute or convalescent COVID-19. CDR3s include the opening cysteine and the closing phenylalanine or tryptophan. A D gene is named only where the DNA matches it firmly. Rows give clone size only sometimes, using once, few, many, or a class for an expanded clone.

cdr3_aa cdr3_nt d_call j_call cdr3_length clone_size v_call
CSVLPDRAGELFF TGCAGCGTTCTTCCGGACAGGGCCGGGGAGCTGTTTTTT TRBD1 TRBJ2-2 13 once TRBV29-1
CASSLVGAFGTDTQYF TGTGCCAGCAGCTTGGTTGGGGCTTTCGGCACAGATACGCAGTATTTT NA TRBJ2-3 16 NA TRBV5-6
CASTRGRGRAGELFF TGTGCCAGTACCCGAGGGAGAGGGCGGGCCGGGGAGCTGTTTTTT NA TRBJ2-2 15 NA TRBV19
CASRGASHEQYF TGTGCCAGCAGGGGAGCTAGTCACGAGCAGTACTTC NA TRBJ2-7 12 NA TRBV12-3/TRBV12-4
CASSPGWGNEKLFF TGTGCCAGCAGCCCAGGGTGGGGTAATGAAAAACTGTTTTTT NA TRBJ1-4 14 NA TRBV7-2
CSVARGLSGNYGYTF TGCAGCGTCGCCCGTGGACTGTCGGGGAACTATGGCTACACCTTC NA TRBJ1-2 15 NA TRBV29-1
CASSLTRAYGYTF TGTGCCAGCAGTTTGACGAGGGCCTATGGCTACACCTTC NA TRBJ1-2 13 NA TRBV12-3/TRBV12-4
CASSIRPGQGREKLFF TGTGCCAGCAGCATACGACCGGGACAGGGACGTGAAAAACTGTTTTTT TRBD1 TRBJ1-4 16 NA TRBV7-9
CASSSSGGAGNEQFF TGTGCCAGCAGTTCAAGCGGGGGGGCGGGCAATGAGCAGTTCTTC TRBD2 TRBJ2-1 15 NA TRBV6-2/TRBV6-3
CASSTAGGSTEAFF TGTGCCAGCTCAACGGCTGGGGGGAGCACTGAAGCTTTCTTT NA TRBJ1-1 14 once TRBV7-3
CASSARGVNTGELFF TGTGCCAGCAGCGCTAGGGGCGTCAACACCGGGGAGCTGTTTTTT NA TRBJ2-2 15 once TRBV9
CASSFPSGGGNTGELFF TGTGCCAGCAGCTTCCCTAGCGGGGGAGGTAACACCGGGGAGCTGTTTTTT TRBD2 TRBJ2-2 17 NA TRBV7-2
CASSPSDRGQPQHF TGTGCCAGCAGCCCCTCGGACAGGGGACAGCCCCAGCATTTT TRBD1 TRBJ1-5 14 NA TRBV3-1/TRBV3-2
CATSGTVNQPQHF TGTGCCACCTCCGGGACAGTCAATCAGCCCCAGCATTTT TRBD1 TRBJ1-5 13 NA TRBV15
CASSLGQSYEQYF TGTGCCAGCAGCTTAGGACAGTCCTACGAGCAGTACTTC NA TRBJ2-7 13 NA TRBV11-2
CASSPTGTYGYTF TGTGCCAGCAGTCCGACAGGGACCTATGGCTACACCTTC TRBD1 TRBJ1-2 13 few TRBV12-3/TRBV12-4
CASSLVRGYEQYF TGTGCCAGCAGTTTGGTTCGGGGCTACGAGCAGTACTTC NA TRBJ2-7 13 NA TRBV12-3/TRBV12-4
CAWSGYRNTGELFF TGTGCCTGGAGTGGATACAGGAACACCGGGGAGCTGTTTTTT NA TRBJ2-2 14 once TRBV30
CASSEATRGELFF TGTGCCAGCAGTGAGGCCACACGCGGGGAGCTGTTTTTT NA TRBJ2-2 13 NA TRBV2
CASSHGQGGYTF TGTGCCAGCAGCCACGGACAGGGCGGCTACACCTTC TRBD1 TRBJ1-2 12 NA TRBV3-1/TRBV3-2
CASSGQGAADTQYF TGTGCCAGCAGTGGACAGGGGGCCGCAGATACGCAGTATTTT TRBD1 TRBJ2-3 14 NA TRBV2
CASSSAGVDTQYF TGTGCCAGCAGTTCGGCAGGGGTAGATACGCAGTATTTT NA TRBJ2-3 13 NA TRBV28
CASSPDRATEAFF TGTGCCAGCAGCCCGGACAGAGCCACTGAAGCTTTCTTT NA TRBJ1-1 13 once TRBV12-3/TRBV12-4
CASSINDRTGSPQQYF TGTGCCAGTAGTATAAACGATAGGACAGGGAGTCCCCAGCAGTATTTT TRBD1 TRBJ2-3 16 NA TRBV19
CASSQEPGQGAGNTIYF TGCGCCAGCAGCCAAGAGCCGGGACAGGGGGCGGGAAACACCATATATTTT TRBD1 TRBJ1-3 17 NA TRBV4-3
CASGITDTDTEAFF TGCGCCAGCGGAATTACAGATACAGACACTGAAGCTTTCTTT NA TRBJ1-1 14 NA TRBV5-1